The 30 T cell receptor beta chains reported below all come from one sample, sequenced in a study of shared clonotypes between healthy human individuals. Generated by immunoSEQ multiplex PCR, the TCRdb table keeps only in-frame clones and is missing some. The sample carries 660,000 or so clones, 95% to 97% recorded once. In the naive CD8 group, cells lacked CD45RO and were positively selected for CCR7, so terminally differentiated effector memory CD45RA+ cells were left out. The specimen sequenced was naive CD8+ T cells sorted from blood. The receptor source for this set is a woman aged 30 to 39 in good health.

The chain has TRBV6-5 and TRBJ2-7; 7 bases fit TRBD1. Germline CDR1 and CDR2: MNHEY and SVGAGI. CDR3 size: 14 residues. With 4 bases clipped from V and 3 bases from J, the junction kept 6 bases outside the gene matches. CDR3 coding DNA: TGTGCCAGCAGTTTTGGGACAGAGTTCTACGAGCAGTACTTC. Translation: CASSFGTEFYEQYF.

This clone was seen a single time. The sample contains more than one DNA sequence encoding this CDR3. The chain employs TRBV29-1 and TRBJ2-7, with 8 positions matching TRBD1. The J segment lost 3 bases and the V segment lost 6 bases, leaving 7 bases of the junction unmatched. The CDR3 runs 13 residues. Germline values: CDR1 SQVTM, CDR2 ANQGSEA. The CDR3 nucleotides read TGCAGCGTGGAGACAGGGGCTAGCTACGAGCAGTACTTC. It translates to CSVETGASYEQYF.

This chain links TRBV27 with TRBJ2-5; D is unclear. The DNA end is a closer match to TRBJ2-7, so the J assignment may be wrong. Germline loops: CDR1 MNHEY, CDR2 SMNVEV (reference sequence). This CDR3 is 11 amino acids long. In nucleotides, the CDR3 is TGTGCCACCGAATTTCTCTACGAGCAGTACTTC. This codes for CATEFLYEQYF.

This clone is a singleton in its sample. Additional DNA sequences in this sample encode the identical CDR3. This chain uses TRBV28 with TRBJ2-7; D gene uncertain. The CDR3 covers 12 residues. Germline assignment: CDR1 MDHEN and CDR2 SYDVKM. Trimming took 6 bases from V and 1 from J, leaving 7 bases between them. The CDR3 DNA is TGTGCCAGCAGCGGGCCATCCTACGAGCAGTACTTC. This encodes CASSGPSYEQYF. The entire variable domain, with the rest obtained from reference TRBV28 and TRBJ2-7, is as follows: DVKVTQSSRYLVKRTGEKVFLECVQDMDHENMFWYRQDPGLGLRLIYFSYDVKMKEKGDIPEGYSVSREKKERFSLILESASTNQTSMYLCASSGPSYEQYFGPGTRLTVT.

This sequence joins TRBV19 and TRBJ2-2; D is uncertain. The CDR3 totals 12 residues. V was cut by 6 bases and J by 7 bases, with 9 bases left in between. CDR1 and CDR2 (germline): LNHDA, SQIVND (reference sequence). CDR3 sequence (DNA): TGTGCCAGTAGGTTTCGCGGCGGGGAGCTGTTTTTT. It is translated as CASRFRGGELFF.

The J gene is TRBJ2-2, the V gene TRBV18; D uncertain. Trimming shortened V by 6 bases and J by 4 bases, and 9 bases separated the two germline ends. Germline V gene data show CDR1 as KGHSH and CDR2 as LQKENI. The CDR3 contains 13 residues. CDR3 sequence reads: CASSPPPTGELFF. The DNA for the CDR3 is TGTGCCAGCTCGCCGCCCCCCACCGGGGAGCTGTTTTTT.

The chain employs TRBV28 and TRBJ2-5; 8 bases map to TRBD1. The J call could be wrong; TRBJ2-7 is a better fit for the DNA end. CDR1 and CDR2 from the germline V gene are MDHEN and SYDVKM. The CDR3 consists of 14 residues. This CDR3 is CASSFGTGAYEQYF. The CDR3 nucleotides read TGTGCCAGCAGTTTCGGGACAGGAGCCTACGAGCAGTACTTC.

V usage is TRBV7-3 and J usage is TRBJ2-7; TRBD1 aligns across 7 bases. CDR1 and CDR2 from the germline V gene are SGHTA and FQGTGA. V trimming: 5 bases; J trimming: 3 bases; junction bases outside the gene matches: 4. The CDR3 contains 13 residues. The CDR3 coding sequence is TGTGCCAGCAGCCTGGGACAGCACTACGAGCAGTACTTC. This codes for CASSLGQHYEQYF. Filled out from reference TRBV7-3 and TRBJ2-7, the complete variable domain reads GAGVSQTPSNKVTEKGKYVELRCDPISGHTALYWYRQSLGQGPEFLIYFQGTGAADDSGLPNDRFFAVRPEGSVSTLKIQRTERGDSAVYLCASSLGQHYEQYFGPGTRLTVT.

V gene TRBV21-1 combines with J gene TRBJ1-5; the table's D call, TRBD1, has no DNA check behind it. TRBV21-1 represents a pseudogene. The CDR3 is made up of 15 amino acids. The CDR3 DNA follows: TGTGCCAGCAGCACCACAGGGGCGAACAATCAGCCCCAGCATTTT. It is translated as CASSTTGANNQPQHF.

The V call is TRBV19, the J call TRBJ2-1; TRBD2 matches at 10 bases. The CDR3 contains 16 residues. Germline V gene sequence: CDR1 LNHDA, CDR2 SQIVND (reference sequence). The ends lost 5 bases at V and 0 bases at J; junction bases unmatched: 4. CDR3 DNA: TGTGCCAGTAGTGGCCTAGCGGGGGACTCCTACAATGAGCAGTTCTTC. Protein sequence: CASSGLAGDSYNEQFF. The full variable domain, completed using reference TRBV19 and TRBJ2-1, is DGGITQSPKYLFRKEGQNVTLSCEQNLNHDAMYWYRQDPGQGLRLIYYSQIVNDFQKGDIAEGYSVSREKKESFPLTVTSAQKNPTAFYLCASSGLAGDSYNEQFFGPGTRLTVL.

J is TRBJ2-3 and V is TRBV28; no firm D call. This CDR3 has 14 residues. V was clipped by 1 base and J by 7 bases, with 12 bases between them. CDR1 and CDR2 from the germline V gene are MDHEN and SYDVKM. The CDR3 reads CASSLFGRGNTQYF. CDR3 coding DNA: TGTGCCAGCAGTTTATTTGGGCGCGGCAATACGCAGTATTTT. Full variable domain (missing parts from reference TRBV28 and TRBJ2-3): DVKVTQSSRYLVKRTGEKVFLECVQDMDHENMFWYRQDPGLGLRLIYFSYDVKMKEKGDIPEGYSVSREKKERFSLILESASTNQTSMYLCASSLFGRGNTQYFGPGTRLTVL.

Note on this clone: The identical CDR3 is also encoded by other nucleotide sequences in the sample. J is TRBJ2-2 and V is TRBV27; D is possibly TRBD1 (5 bases). V was pared by 3 bases and J by 1 base, with 6 bases between. The CDR3 runs to 14 residues. Germline assignment: CDR1 MNHEY and CDR2 SMNVEV (reference sequence). The CDR3 coding sequence is TGTGCCAGCAGTTTGGGGCTGAACACCGGGGAGCTGTTTTTT. As protein: CASSLGLNTGELFF.

The J gene is TRBJ2-1, the V gene TRBV19, with 9 bases matching TRBD2. Germline values: CDR1 LNHDA, CDR2 SQIVND (reference sequence). V dropped 3 bases and J dropped 4; count of bases not matched to a gene: 4. The CDR3 loop spans 15 amino acids. CDR3 residues: CASSIPAGGYNEQFF. CDR3 DNA: TGTGCCAGTAGTATTCCAGCGGGAGGATACAATGAGCAGTTCTTC.

The V call is TRBV11-3, the J call TRBJ2-3; possibly TRBD1 for D (6 bases). Germline values: CDR1 SGHNT, CDR2 YENEEA. This CDR3 contains 18 residues. Between the trimmed V and J ends, which lost 4 bases and 1 base, there was a span of 21 bases. The CDR3 nucleotides are TGTGCCAGCAGCTCACACCATAAGACAGGTAAGGGCACAGATACGCAGTATTTT. Translated, it gives CASSSHHKTGKGTDTQYF.

The rearrangement uses TRBV19 and TRBJ2-1; 10 bases agree with TRBD2. The CDR3 sequence is 16 residues long. Trimming removed 6 bases from V and 4 bases from J; junction bases left unmatched: 9. The germline V gene has CDR1 LNHDA and CDR2 SQIVND (reference sequence). In DNA, the CDR3 is TGTGCCAGTAGGAGGACTAGCGGTACTCCTTACAATGAGCAGTTCTTC. It codes for CASRRTSGTPYNEQFF.

The V call is TRBV27, the J call TRBJ1-1; D not certain. The V end was cut by 7 bases, the J end by 0 bases, with 9 bases between. This CDR3 comprises 13 residues. Germline CDR1 MNHEY, CDR2 SMNVEV (reference sequence). CDR3 coding DNA: TGTGCCAGCAAGGACGGATTGAACACTGAAGCTTTCTTT. Encoded protein: CASKDGLNTEAFF.

V and J are TRBV19 and TRBJ2-1; D might be TRBD1 (6 bases). The germline gives CDR1 LNHDA, CDR2 SQIVND (reference sequence). Trimming removed 8 bases at V and 0 bases at J, with 17 bases between. The CDR3 contains 16 residues. CDR3 sequence reads: CASETGTLSSYNEQFF. The CDR3 DNA sequence: TGTGCCAGTGAGACAGGTACTCTAAGCTCCTACAATGAGCAGTTCTTC. The whole variable domain, remainder taken from reference TRBV19 and TRBJ2-1, is DGGITQSPKYLFRKEGQNVTLSCEQNLNHDAMYWYRQDPGQGLRLIYYSQIVNDFQKGDIAEGYSVSREKKESFPLTVTSAQKNPTAFYLCASETGTLSSYNEQFFGPGTRLTVL.

The chain carries TRBV5-6 and TRBJ2-1; D not resolved. V was trimmed by 0 bases and J by 10 bases, leaving 5 bases between them. CDR3 size: 11 residues. Germline V gene sequence: CDR1 SGHDT, CDR2 YYEEEE. CDR3: CASSLEAEQFF. CDR3 DNA sequence: TGTGCCAGCAGCTTGGAGGCAGAGCAGTTCTTC.

V usage is TRBV6-1 and J usage is TRBJ2-2; D not resolved. Germline CDR1 is MNHNS and CDR2 is SASEGT. There are 14 residues in the CDR3. Trimming stripped 6 bases from V and 5 bases from J, with 13 bases between. CDR3 DNA: TGTGCCAGCAGCCACACCAAGGGAACCGGGGAGCTGTTTTTT. Translated: CASSHTKGTGELFF.

The chain is built from TRBV10-3 and TRBJ1-5; D uncertain. Per germline, CDR1 ENHRY and CDR2 SYGVKD. The CDR3 spans 13 residues. V dropped 8 bases and J dropped 5 bases, with 13 bases sitting between them. Here the CDR3 reads CAISADLDQPQHF. For the CDR3, the DNA is TGTGCCATCTCAGCCGATTTAGATCAGCCCCAGCATTTT.

This chain uses TRBV27 with TRBJ2-3; TRBD1 agrees at 10 bases. The CDR3 covers 16 residues. With V trimmed by 5 bases and J by 7 bases, 12 bases remained unmatched. Germline loops: CDR1 MNHEY, CDR2 SMNVEV (reference sequence). In nucleotides, the CDR3 is TGTGCCAGCAGTCCCCGACAGGGGGCGAAGTACAATACGCAGTATTTT. Protein product: CASSPRQGAKYNTQYF.

Concerning this clone: The sample has other DNA sequences that encode this CDR3 too. V usage is TRBV28 and J usage is TRBJ2-7, with a tentative D call TRBD1 (6 bases). The germline V gene encodes CDR1 MDHEN and CDR2 SYDVKM. The CDR3 contains 13 residues. Deletions cut 2 bases from V and 2 bases from J, with 7 bases between. CDR3 sequence reads: CASSLGQTYEQYF. The CDR3 DNA is TGTGCCAGCAGTTTAGGACAGACCTACGAGCAGTACTTC.

J is TRBJ2-3 and V is TRBV27; possibly TRBD1 or TRBD2 for D (5 bases each). Germline loops: CDR1 MNHEY, CDR2 SMNVEV (reference sequence). Trimming shortened V by 1 base and J by 1 base, and 15 bases separated the two germline ends. The CDR3 contains 17 residues. CDR3 DNA: TGTGCCAGCAGTTTATTTGGGACGCACTCACGCACAGATACGCAGTATTTT. Protein sequence: CASSLFGTHSRTDTQYF.

The chain couples TRBV5-1 to TRBJ1-1; D is unresolved. The V gene lost 0 bases and the J gene lost 1 base, with 10 bases spanning the gap. Germline assignment: CDR1 SGHRS and CDR2 YFSETQ. This CDR3 comprises 15 residues. The DNA for the CDR3 is TGCGCCAGCAGCTTGGAAGACCATCGGAACACTGAAGCTTTCTTT. This sequence encodes CASSLEDHRNTEAFF.

The genes are TRBV9 and TRBJ2-3, with TRBD2 matching 8 bases. The CDR3 is 15 amino acids. Looked up from germline, CDR1 is SGDLS and CDR2 is YYNGEE. With V trimmed by 4 bases and J by 4 bases, 8 bases remained unmatched. CDR3 DNA: TGTGCCAGCAGCCCACCGACTAGCGCCCCAGATACGCAGTATTTT. This gives the protein CASSPPTSAPDTQYF. The full variable domain, with the rest looked up from reference TRBV9 and TRBJ2-3, is DSGVTQTPKHLITATGQRVTLRCSPRSGDLSVYWYQQSLDQGLQFLIQYYNGEERAKGNILERFSAQQFPDLHSELNLSSLELGDSALYFCASSPPTSAPDTQYFGPGTRLTVL.

This chain uses TRBV30 with TRBJ2-1, with a tentative D call TRBD1 (6 bases). The CDR3 is 16 amino acids. Trimming left V 0 bases short and J 7 bases short, with 19 bases between. Per the germline V gene, CDR1 is GTSNPN and CDR2 is SVGIG (reference sequence). In nucleotides, the CDR3 is TGTGCCTGGAGTGTTTTATGGGGACACGCTGGGAATGAGCAGTTCTTC. It codes for CAWSVLWGHAGNEQFF.

V gene TRBV5-4 combines with J gene TRBJ2-3; D remains ambiguous. V shed 2 bases and J shed 2 bases, with 9 bases lying between them. This CDR3 is built from 14 residues. Germline-derived CDR1 and CDR2 are SGHNT and YYREEE (reference sequence). CDR3 sequence: CASSFPVDTDTQYF. CDR3 sequence (DNA): TGTGCCAGCAGCTTCCCTGTGGACACAGATACGCAGTATTTT.

The J gene is TRBJ1-1, the V gene TRBV27, with 7 nucleotides matching TRBD1. Germline V lookup: CDR1 MNHEY, CDR2 SMNVEV (reference sequence). The CDR3 runs 14 residues. The ends lost 2 bases at V and 4 bases at J; junction bases unmatched: 4. This CDR3 reads CASSLNRGPTEAFF. CDR3 DNA sequence: TGTGCCAGCAGTTTAAACAGGGGCCCCACTGAAGCTTTCTTT.

This sequence joins TRBV7-8 and TRBJ2-7, with D possibly TRBD1 on 6 matching bases. The V end was cut by 1 base, the J end by 0 bases, with 13 bases between. The CDR3 has 16 amino acids. CDR1 and CDR2 from the germline V gene are SGHVS and FQNEAQ. CDR3 DNA sequence: TGTGCCAGCAGCTTAGAGCCCGGGACAAACTCCTACGAGCAGTACTTC. Protein: CASSLEPGTNSYEQYF.

This clone was seen more than once but under ten times. This chain links TRBV28 with TRBJ1-3; the D is unclear. Germline V gene lookup returns CDR1 MDHEN and CDR2 SYDVKM. V was trimmed by 5 bases and J by 0 bases, leaving 8 bases between them. This CDR3 comprises 14 residues. The CDR3 reads CASSALHSGNTIYF. The CDR3 region has the DNA TGTGCCAGCAGTGCCCTCCACTCTGGAAACACCATATATTTT.